Listed here are 27 T cell receptor beta chains from one sample, sequenced in a study of blood T cell repertoires in COVID-19. Generated by immunoSEQ multiplex PCR, the TCRdb table keeps only in-frame clones and is missing some. The sample carries 250,000 or so clones, around nine tenths recorded once. Sequencing used PBMCs or T cells enriched from blood (not recorded which). The receptors come from a woman aged 50 to 60 who had recovered from COVID-19.

This clone was seen a few times. The chain recombines TRBV11-2 with TRBJ1-2; a weak D match, TRBD1 (5 bases). In germline, CDR1 is SGHAT, CDR2 FQNNGV. This CDR3 spans 11 amino acids. V lost 5 bases, J lost 6 bases, and 7 bases lay in between. Here the CDR3 reads CASSPGNGYTF. In nucleotides, the CDR3 is TGTGCCAGCAGCCCAGGGAATGGCTACACCTTC.

The V call is TRBV11-2, the J call TRBJ1-2; no clear D gene. The germline V gene encodes CDR1 SGHAT and CDR2 FQNNGV. Trimming removed 4 bases from V and 0 bases from J, with 9 bases in between. The CDR3 is made up of 14 amino acids. CDR3 DNA sequence: TGTGCCAGCAGCTCCCTATCCACTAACTATGGCTACACCTTC. This translates into CASSSLSTNYGYTF.

Written as DNA, the CDR3 is TGTGCCAGCAGCCCAAGGACTAGCGGAGGCGAGCAGTACTTC. Protein sequence: CASSPRTSGGEQYF. The chain joins TRBV11-1 to TRBJ2-7, with 10 bases lining up with TRBD2. Germline V gives CDR1 SGHAT, CDR2 FQDESV (reference sequence). The CDR3 runs to 14 residues. J lost 6 bases, V lost 5 bases, and 7 bases had no gene match.

This clone was counted a few times. The rearrangement links TRBV27 to TRBJ1-6; tentatively, D is TRBD1 (6 bases). The ends were cut back, 3 bases at V and 8 bases at J, with 8 bases in the middle. This CDR3 has 13 residues. Looked up from germline, CDR1 is MNHEY and CDR2 is SMNVEV (reference sequence). The CDR3, as DNA: TGTGCCAGCAGTTTGACAGGCCATTCACCCCTCCACTTT. This sequence encodes CASSLTGHSPLHF.

The V gene is TRBV5-4, the J gene TRBJ2-1; maybe TRBD2 (6 bases). This CDR3 is 14 amino acids long. Trimming cost V 0 bases and J 10 bases, with 14 bases left between them. Germline V gene lookup returns CDR1 SGHNT and CDR2 YYREEE (reference sequence). CDR3 loop: CASSLVPGRDEQFF. The CDR3 coding sequence is TGTGCCAGCAGCTTGGTTCCCGGGAGAGACGAGCAGTTCTTC.

The rearrangement joins TRBV28 to TRBJ1-1, with 10 bases matching TRBD1. After removal of 8 bases from V and 1 base from J, the junction contained 7 bases not matched to a gene. The CDR3 has 15 amino acids. Germline V gene data show CDR1 as MDHEN and CDR2 as SYDVKM. The CDR3 bases are TGTGCCAGCCTAGGACAGGGGGTATCGAACACTGAAGCTTTCTTT. Protein product: CASLGQGVSNTEAFF.

This chain links TRBV29-1 with TRBJ2-1; 8 nucleotides agree with TRBD2. Germline V lookup: CDR1 SQVTM, CDR2 ANQGSEA. The CDR3 spans 15 residues. The V gene end was trimmed by 3 bases and the J gene end by 4 bases; junction bases not matched to a gene: 8. The CDR3 coding sequence is TGCAGCGTTGATCGGCACACTAGCGGATACAATGAGCAGTTCTTC. Its translation: CSVDRHTSGYNEQFF.

The rearrangement uses TRBV3-1 (or the pseudogene TRBV3-2) and TRBJ2-1, with TRBD1 matching 8 bases. Germline-derived CDR1 and CDR2 are LGHDT and YNNKEL (reference sequence). V gave up 5 bases and J gave up 3 bases; unmatched junction bases: 6. This CDR3 spans 15 amino acids. Written as DNA, the CDR3 is TGTGCCAGCAGCAACCGGGACAGGAACTACAATGAGCAGTTCTTC. Its translation is CASSNRDRNYNEQFF.

The gene calls are TRBV7-8 and TRBJ2-1; possible D gene TRBD1, 6 bases. The V gene's germline CDR1 is SGHVS and CDR2 FQNEAQ. The CDR3 is 14 residues long. Trimming took off 5 bases at V and 5 bases at J, with 13 bases between the two ends. CDR3 nucleotides: TGTGCCAGCAGCCCGAGGGACACCAACAATGAGCAGTTCTTC. Amino acid sequence: CASSPRDTNNEQFF.

The chain combines TRBV28 with TRBJ1-5; D remains unclear. Germline V CDR1 and CDR2: MDHEN, SYDVKM. The CDR3 sequence is 15 residues long. Trimming took off 5 bases at V and 2 bases at J, with 13 bases between the two ends. CDR3 bases: TGTGCCAGCAGTGCCCGGCACTATGGCAATCAGCCCCAGCATTTT. This encodes CASSARHYGNQPQHF.

This rearrangement joins TRBV3-1 (or the pseudogene TRBV3-2) to TRBJ2-7; a possible D gene is TRBD2 (5 bases). The CDR3 is 17 amino acids. The V gene's germline CDR1 is LGHDT and CDR2 YNNKEL (reference sequence). V lost 0 bases and J lost 0, with 15 bases in between. CDR3 bases: TGTGCCAGCAGCCAAGATTCGAGCGGAAGGACCTCCTACGAGCAGTACTTC. Its translation is CASSQDSSGRTSYEQYF.

This chain links TRBV7-9 with TRBJ2-5; D is unresolved. Germline CDR1 and CDR2: SEHNR and FQNEAQ (reference sequence). The CDR3 has 16 amino acids. V was clipped by 5 bases and J by 4 bases, with 20 bases between them. This chain's CDR3 is CASSPVAAYWPETQYF. The DNA of the CDR3 is TGTGCCAGCAGCCCGGTGGCGGCGTATTGGCCAGAGACCCAGTACTTC.

V and J are TRBV27 and TRBJ2-7; TRBD2 might be the D (5 bases). This CDR3 region has 13 residues. The germline V gene has CDR1 MNHEY and CDR2 SMNVEV (reference sequence). Trimming pared 4 bases from V and 3 bases from J, leaving 10 bases between. In DNA form, the CDR3 reads TGTGCCAGCAGTTGGCGACGGGACTACGAGCAGTACTTC. Translation: CASSWRRDYEQYF.

The rearrangement uses TRBV5-1 and TRBJ2-3; D unclear. This CDR3 contains 14 residues. CDR1 is SGHRS, CDR2 YFSETQ, per germline. Trimming removed 3 bases from V and 0 bases from J, with 8 bases in between. CDR3 amino acids: CASSSTVSTDTQYF. The CDR3 region has the DNA TGCGCCAGCAGCTCTACTGTGAGCACAGATACGCAGTATTTT.

The chain is built from TRBV14 and TRBJ2-5; TRBD2 agrees at 8 bases. V was pared by 4 bases and J by 3 bases, with 4 bases of the junction left unmatched. Looked up from germline, CDR1 is SGHDN and CDR2 is FVKESK. This CDR3 contains 14 residues. CDR3 amino acids: CASSRGLGKETQYF. DNA for the CDR3: TGTGCCAGCAGCCGGGGACTAGGTAAAGAGACCCAGTACTTC.

This chain joins TRBV5-4 and TRBJ2-1, with 8 positions matching TRBD1. The CDR3 contains 16 residues. Germline assignment: CDR1 SGHNT and CDR2 YYREEE (reference sequence). With V trimmed by 1 base and J by 7 bases, 10 bases remained unmatched. In nucleotides, the CDR3 is TGTGCCAGCAGCTTGACTCTATTGACAGGGGCTAATGAGCAGTTCTTC. The encoded protein is CASSLTLLTGANEQFF. The full variable domain, completed using reference TRBV5-4 and TRBJ2-1, is ETGVTQSPTHLIKTRGQQVTLRCSSQSGHNTVSWYQQALGQGPQFIFQYYREEENGRGNFPPRFSGLQFPNYSSELNVNALELDDSALYLCASSLTLLTGANEQFFGPGTRLTVL.

This chain links TRBV5-6 with TRBJ2-1, with TRBD2 identical over 11 bases. The CDR3 consists of 18 residues. The V gene's germline CDR1 is SGHDT and CDR2 YYEEEE. V trimming: 0 bases; J trimming: 1 base; junction bases outside the gene matches: 6. CDR3 amino acids: CASSLELAGVLSYNEQFF. In nucleotides, the CDR3 is TGTGCCAGCAGCTTGGAACTAGCGGGAGTTCTATCCTACAATGAGCAGTTCTTC.

J is TRBJ2-7 and V is TRBV2, with D maybe TRBD1 (8 bases). Trimming took 6 bases from V and 2 from J, leaving 14 bases between them. Germline CDR1 SNHLY, CDR2 FYNNEI. CDR3 length equals 14 residues. The CDR3 loop reads CASRITGGAYEQYF. CDR3 nucleotides: TGTGCCAGCAGGATCACAGGGGGGGCCTACGAGCAGTACTTC.

The V gene is TRBV2, the J gene TRBJ2-1, with 7 bases matching TRBD2. This CDR3 spans 16 amino acids. The germline gives CDR1 SNHLY, CDR2 FYNNEI. V was pared by 6 bases and J by 5 bases, with 13 bases of the junction left unmatched. The CDR3 bases are TGTGCCAGCAGGCTTCTGGCGGGAGCGAAACACAATGAGCAGTTCTTC. As protein: CASRLLAGAKHNEQFF.

The V call is TRBV28, the J call TRBJ1-5; D unresolved. Looked up from germline, CDR1 is MDHEN and CDR2 is SYDVKM. This CDR3 spans 12 amino acids. Trimming cost V 9 bases and J 2 bases, with 8 bases left between them. The CDR3 spells CASYSGNQPQHF. DNA for the CDR3: TGTGCCAGTTATTCTGGCAATCAGCCCCAGCATTTT. Full variable domain (missing parts from reference TRBV28 and TRBJ1-5): DVKVTQSSRYLVKRTGEKVFLECVQDMDHENMFWYRQDPGLGLRLIYFSYDVKMKEKGDIPEGYSVSREKKERFSLILESASTNQTSMYLCASYSGNQPQHFGDGTRLSIL.

The chain recombines TRBV12-5 with TRBJ2-7; TRBD2 matches at 9 bases. CDR1 and CDR2 (germline): LGHNT, FRNRAP. There are 17 residues in the CDR3. V gave up 1 base and J gave up 2 bases; unmatched junction bases: 9. As DNA, the CDR3 is TGTGCTAGTGGTTTGGCCACAGAAGCGGGAGGCCCCTACGAGCAGTACTTC. Protein sequence: CASGLATEAGGPYEQYF.

This clone was seen a few times. The rearrangement links TRBV19 to TRBJ1-6; D is possibly TRBD1 (6 bases). The CDR3 spans 14 residues. The germline V gene encodes CDR1 LNHDA and CDR2 SQIVND (reference sequence). V was shortened by 10 bases and J by 9 bases, with 19 bases between the two germline ends. The CDR3 spells CATRREGGSSPLHF. The CDR3 bases are TGTGCCACCCGCCGGGAAGGGGGAAGTTCACCCCTCCACTTT.

This chain connects TRBV9 to TRBJ1-2, with D hard to call. The CDR3 has 11 residues. From germline, CDR1 is SGDLS and CDR2 YYNGEE. V dropped 7 bases and J dropped 8 bases, with 12 bases sitting between them. The CDR3: CASSRFGGYTF. The CDR3 nucleotides read TGTGCCAGCTCCCGCTTCGGGGGCTACACCTTC. The variable domain in full, completed from reference TRBV9 and TRBJ1-2, reads DSGVTQTPKHLITATGQRVTLRCSPRSGDLSVYWYQQSLDQGLQFLIQYYNGEERAKGNILERFSAQQFPDLHSELNLSSLELGDSALYFCASSRFGGYTFGSGTRLTVV.

This clone was seen once. The chain combines TRBV19 with TRBJ1-2, with 8 bases identical to TRBD1. Trimming cost V 3 bases and J 8 bases; bases outside gene matches: 2. CDR1 is LNHDA and CDR2 is SQIVND in the germline V gene (reference sequence). This CDR3 has 12 amino acids. CDR3 amino acids: CASSMDRAGYTF. DNA of the CDR3: TGTGCCAGTAGTATGGACAGGGCCGGCTACACCTTC.

V is TRBV29-1 and J is TRBJ2-1; 7 bases align to TRBD2. CDR3 length: 14 residues. Losses at the gene ends were 5 bases for V and 0 bases for J; bases not matched to a gene: 4. In germline, CDR1 is SQVTM, CDR2 ANQGSEA. Written as DNA, the CDR3 is TGCAGCGTTAAAGGCGGGAGCTCCTACAATGAGCAGTTCTTC. This sequence encodes CSVKGGSSYNEQFF.

This rearrangement joins TRBV18 to TRBJ1-5, with D perhaps TRBD1 (6 bases). Germline CDR1 is KGHSH and CDR2 is LQKENI. V lost 2 bases and J 2 bases, leaving 7 bases between the germline ends. CDR3 length: 14 amino acids. In DNA form, the CDR3 reads TGTGCCAGCTCACCAGGGGGCGGCAATCAGCCCCAGCATTTT. Encoded protein: CASSPGGGNQPQHF.

CDR3 sequence: CASSPRGSAYEQYF. DNA for the CDR3: TGTGCCAGCTCACCCAGGGGTAGCGCCTACGAGCAGTACTTC. This sequence joins TRBV18 and TRBJ2-7, with a weak D call TRBD1 (6 bases). V lost 3 bases, J lost 2 bases, and 11 bases lay in between. CDR1 and CDR2 (germline): KGHSH, LQKENI. CDR3 length equals 14 residues. Complete variable domain (other parts from reference TRBV18 and TRBJ2-7): NAGVMQNPRHLVRRRGQEARLRCSPMKGHSHVYWYRQLPEEGLKFMVYLQKENIIDESGMPKERFSAEFPKEGPSILRIQQVVRGDSAAYFCASSPRGSAYEQYFGPGTRLTVT.